This passage covers 14 T cell receptor beta chains from one sample sequenced in a study of human T cells and chemical hapten exposure. Time point denoted: patch test 1, 2 weeks after DPC sensitization. Noted treatment: therapeutic diphenylcyclopropenone sensitization with weekly scalp DPC. TCRdb re-called the RACE reads through MiXCR, storing one row per CDR3 protein. The top ten clones hold approximately 6.7% of a sample with some 170,000 distinct CDR3 sequences, under 25% of them seen once. The material sequenced was whole blood, taken in connection with sensitization to the hapten diphenylcyclopropenone (DPC). Receptors originate from a woman aged 45 to 65 with alopecia areata. Some clones in this sample may be carry-over from other donors' samples.

The chain links TRBV27 to TRBJ1-5; D unclear. In germline, CDR1 is MNHEY, CDR2 SMNVEV (reference sequence). The length of the CDR3 is 15 residues. V was shortened by 0 bases and J by 2 bases, with 8 bases between the two germline ends. The DNA of the CDR3 is TGTGCCAGCAGTTTATCGTGGGTTGGCAATCAGCCCCAGCATTTT. Its protein product is CASSLSWVGNQPQHF.

At least ten counts were recorded for this clonotype. The DNA of the CDR3 is TGCGCCAGCAGCTTTACGACAGGAGACCATTCACCCCTCCACTTT. It encodes CASSFTTGDHSPLHF. This chain links TRBV5-1 with TRBJ1-6; D is possibly TRBD1 (6 bases). Germline-derived CDR1 and CDR2 are SGHRS and YFSETQ. The CDR3 consists of 15 residues. V dropped 2 bases and J dropped 8 bases, with 14 bases sitting between them.

This clonotype was observed a few times. The rearrangement links TRBV28 to TRBJ2-3; 7 positions agree with TRBD2. There are 15 residues in the CDR3. The germline gives CDR1 MDHEN, CDR2 SYDVKM. J lost 5 bases, V lost 6 bases, and 11 bases had no gene match. The CDR3 loop reads CASSSRGAGLDTQYF. Written as DNA, the CDR3 is TGTGCCAGCAGCTCCCGGGGAGCGGGACTAGATACGCAGTATTTT. Based on the CDR3 plus reference TRBV28 and TRBJ2-3, the full variable domain is DVKVTQSSRYLVKRTGEKVFLECVQDMDHENMFWYRQDPGLGLRLIYFSYDVKMKEKGDIPEGYSVSREKKERFSLILESASTNQTSMYLCASSSRGAGLDTQYFGPGTRLTVL.

V and J are TRBV7-9 and TRBJ2-7; D could derive from TRBD1 or TRBD2 (5 bases each). V shed 5 bases and J shed 0 bases, with 11 bases lying between them. CDR1 and CDR2 from the germline V gene are SEHNR and FQNEAQ (reference sequence). The CDR3 sequence is 14 residues long. In DNA form, the CDR3 reads TGTGCCAGCAGCCGCGGTGGGGGCTCCTACGAGCAGTACTTC. This gives the protein CASSRGGGSYEQYF.

In nucleotides, the CDR3 is TGTGCCAGCAGTTATGGACGGACTAGCGGGAGTTCGCAGGAGCAGTACTTC. This translates into CASSYGRTSGSSQEQYF. The rearrangement uses TRBV2 and TRBJ2-7; 13 nucleotides match TRBD2. CDR1 is SNHLY, CDR2 FYNNEI, per germline. The CDR3 extends over 17 amino acids. V shed 5 bases, J shed 7 bases, and the junction held 14 bases outside the gene matches.

This clonotype was seen a handful of times. The chain combines TRBV3-1 with TRBJ2-5; the D is unclear. Germline V lookup: CDR1 LGHDT, CDR2 YNNKEL (reference sequence). This CDR3 region has 14 residues. V lost 4 bases, J lost 6 bases, and 15 bases lay in between. The CDR3 protein is CASSLFDREKTQYF. CDR3 DNA sequence: TGTGCCAGCAGCCTCTTCGACCGAGAAAAGACCCAGTACTTC.

This chain connects TRBV4-1 to TRBJ2-7, with TRBD2 identical over 10 bases. CDR1 and CDR2 from the germline V gene are MGHRA and YSYEKL. This CDR3 contains 15 residues. J lost 1 base, V lost 4 bases, and 4 bases had no gene match. The CDR3 region has the DNA TGCGCCAGCAGCCTACTAGCGGGATCATCCTACGAGCAGTACTTC. Translating gives CASSLLAGSSYEQYF.

This clonotype occurred a few times. The genes are TRBV7-9 and TRBJ1-2, with 8 bases matching TRBD1. Per the germline V gene, CDR1 is SEHNR and CDR2 is FQNEAQ (reference sequence). The CDR3 runs 14 residues. The junction had 3 bases not matched to a gene; V was cut back by 4 bases and J by 2 bases. CDR3 sequence reads: CASSYGQGNYGYTF. DNA for the CDR3: TGTGCCAGCAGCTACGGACAGGGAAACTATGGCTACACCTTC.

This clonotype was seen a single time. This rearrangement joins TRBV21-1 to TRBJ2-5; TRBD2 is taken as the D call from the table, unchecked against the DNA. TRBV21-1 is an annotated pseudogene. This CDR3 is 19 amino acids long. This CDR3 is CASSKGLTKAGGPQETQYF. In nucleotides, the CDR3 is TGTGCCAGCAGCAAAGGACTTACAAAGGCGGGAGGGCCTCAAGAGACCCAGTACTTC.

This chain links TRBV6-2 or TRBV6-3 with TRBJ2-7; D might be TRBD1 (6 bases). CDR1 and CDR2 (germline): MNHEY, SVGEGT. The CDR3 runs to 11 residues. With 2 bases removed from V and 9 bases from J, the gap between germline ends came to 8 bases. The CDR3 DNA reads TGTGCCAGCAGTTACGGGGGCGGGCAGTACTTC. As protein: CASSYGGGQYF.

The V call is TRBV7-2, the J call TRBJ1-2; 7 positions agree with TRBD1. V trimming: 0 bases; J trimming: 0 bases; junction bases outside the gene matches: 1. Per the germline V gene, CDR1 is SGHTA and CDR2 is FQGNSA. The CDR3 has 15 residues. The CDR3 DNA reads as TGTGCCAGCAGCTTAGCGGGACAGACTAACTATGGCTACACCTTC. It yields the protein CASSLAGQTNYGYTF.

This clonotype has a count of ten or more. This chain links TRBV5-1 with TRBJ1-1; TRBD1 is a possible D gene (6 bases). Per germline, CDR1 SGHRS and CDR2 YFSETQ. CDR3 length equals 15 residues. Trimming cost V 4 bases and J 5 bases, with 18 bases left between them. This CDR3 reads CASSPGRGGDTEAFF. DNA for the CDR3: TGCGCCAGCAGCCCGGGCAGGGGAGGGGATACTGAAGCTTTCTTT.

Only a few counts were recorded for this clonotype. V gene TRBV27 combines with J gene TRBJ2-5; D might be TRBD2 (6 bases). There are 16 residues in the CDR3. V was cut by 6 bases and J by 5 bases, with 22 bases left in between. CDR1 is MNHEY and CDR2 is SMNVEV in the germline V gene (reference sequence). The CDR3 nucleotides are TGTGCCAGCAGGTCGAAAGACTGGGGGGTAGTGGAGACCCAGTACTTC. Its translation: CASRSKDWGVVETQYF.

This clonotype was found a few times. The V and J genes are TRBV7-6 and TRBJ2-3; no clear D. V lost 3 bases to trimming and J lost 0 bases, with 16 bases between them. The CDR3 is 17 amino acids. CDR1 and CDR2 (germline): SGHVS, FNYEAQ. The CDR3, as DNA: TGTGCCAGCAGCTTCCCCCCAGAGGCGGCTAGCACAGATACGCAGTATTTT. Its translation: CASSFPPEAASTDTQYF. The complete variable domain, with remaining parts taken from reference TRBV7-6 and TRBJ2-3, reads GAGVSQSPRYKVTKRGQDVALRCDPISGHVSLYWYRQALGQGPEFLTYFNYEAQQDKSGLPNDRFSAERPEGSISTLTIQRTEQRDSAMYRCASSFPPEAASTDTQYFGPGTRLTVL.